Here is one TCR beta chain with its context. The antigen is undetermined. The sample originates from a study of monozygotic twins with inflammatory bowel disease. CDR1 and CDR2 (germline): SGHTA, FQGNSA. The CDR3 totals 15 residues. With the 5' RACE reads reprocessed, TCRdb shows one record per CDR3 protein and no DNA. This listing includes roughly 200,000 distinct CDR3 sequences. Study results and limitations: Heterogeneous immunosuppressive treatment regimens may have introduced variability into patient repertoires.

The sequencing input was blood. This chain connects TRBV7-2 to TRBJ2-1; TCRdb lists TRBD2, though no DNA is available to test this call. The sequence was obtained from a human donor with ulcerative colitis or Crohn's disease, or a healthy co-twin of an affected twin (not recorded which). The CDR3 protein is CASSPQEGPHNEQFF.